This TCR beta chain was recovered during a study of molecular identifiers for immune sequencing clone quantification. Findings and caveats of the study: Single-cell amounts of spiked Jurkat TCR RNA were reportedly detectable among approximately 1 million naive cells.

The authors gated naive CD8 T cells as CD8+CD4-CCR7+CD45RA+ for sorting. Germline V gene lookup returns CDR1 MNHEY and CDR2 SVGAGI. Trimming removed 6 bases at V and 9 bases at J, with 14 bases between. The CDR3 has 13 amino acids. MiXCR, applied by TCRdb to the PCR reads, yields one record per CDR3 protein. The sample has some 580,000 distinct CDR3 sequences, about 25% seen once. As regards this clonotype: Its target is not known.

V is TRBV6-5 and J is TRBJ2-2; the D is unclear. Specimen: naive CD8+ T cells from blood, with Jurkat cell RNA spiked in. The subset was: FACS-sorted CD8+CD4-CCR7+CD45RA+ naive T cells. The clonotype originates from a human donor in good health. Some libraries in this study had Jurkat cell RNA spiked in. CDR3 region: CASRGSSSRELFF. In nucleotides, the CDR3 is TGTGCCAGCAGGGGAAGCTCAAGCAGGGAGCTGTTTTTT.